The 20 T cell receptor beta chains given below trace back to one sample, sequenced in a study of identical twins. TCRdb called the 5' RACE reads again in MiXCR, with one record for every CDR3 protein. The sample yields over 200,000 distinct CDR3 sequences, 8% to 11% seen once. The sample comprised memory T cells sorted from blood. These receptors originate from a man aged 50-60 years in good health.

About this clonotype: Being one base from a much bigger clone, this may be a read error. This rearrangement joins TRBV20-1 to TRBJ2-4; D may be TRBD1 (6 bases). The length of the CDR3 is 12 residues. With 5 bases removed from V and 11 bases from J, the gap between germline ends came to 16 bases. Germline loops: CDR1 DFQATT, CDR2 SNEGSKA (reference sequence). CDR3 bases: TGCAGTGCTTGTGGGGGCAGGCTCCTTCAGTACTTC. This codes for CSACGGRLLQYF.

This clonotype was detected only a few times. The chain employs TRBV12-3 or TRBV12-4 and TRBJ2-1; 8 bases are a match to TRBD1. J lost 7 bases, V lost 2 bases, and 13 bases had no gene match. This CDR3 has 17 amino acids. CDR3 sequence reads: CASSLSRGRWVSNEQFF. CDR3 coding DNA: TGTGCCAGCAGTTTATCCAGGGGGCGCTGGGTTAGTAATGAGCAGTTCTTC.

In its sample, this clonotype was seen a few times. The rearrangement links TRBV5-8 to TRBJ2-1; D is tentatively TRBD1 or TRBD2 (6 bases each). The CDR3 contains 16 residues. Germline CDR1 and CDR2: SGHTS and YDEGEE. Trimming left V 1 base short and J 2 bases short, with 13 bases between. Here the CDR3 reads CASSLPRGDAYNEQFF. Written as DNA, the CDR3 is TGTGCCAGCAGCTTGCCTAGGGGGGACGCCTACAATGAGCAGTTCTTC.

This clonotype appeared a few times. The chain employs TRBV20-1 and TRBJ2-1; TRBD2 agrees at 10 bases. CDR1 is DFQATT, CDR2 SNEGSKA, per germline (reference sequence). The CDR3 totals 18 residues. Trimming took 0 bases from V and 0 from J; bases not matched to a gene: 8. The CDR3 is CSARELAGGTSSYNEQFF. The CDR3, as DNA: TGCAGTGCTAGAGAGTTAGCGGGAGGTACCAGCTCCTACAATGAGCAGTTCTTC.

The chain has TRBV18 and TRBJ2-7, with 7 bases lining up with TRBD2. Germline-derived CDR1 and CDR2 are KGHSH and LQKENI. CDR3 length: 15 amino acids. Trimming took 4 bases from V and 2 from J; bases not matched to a gene: 8. CDR3 DNA sequence: TGTGCCAGCTCACTAAGCGGGACTACCCCCTACGAGCAGTACTTC. It specifies CASSLSGTTPYEQYF.

This chain connects TRBV3-1 to TRBJ1-6; tentatively, D is TRBD1 (6 bases). Looked up from germline, CDR1 is LGHDT and CDR2 is YNNKEL (reference sequence). V shed 6 bases and J shed 5 bases, with 11 bases lying between them. The CDR3 contains 14 residues. The CDR3 is CASRRGQNNSPLHF. The DNA of the CDR3 is TGTGCCAGCAGGAGAGGACAGAATAATTCACCCCTCCACTTT.

This clonotype was seen a few times. The gene calls are TRBV3-1 and TRBJ1-5; 7 bases map to TRBD1. CDR1 is LGHDT, CDR2 YNNKEL, per germline (reference sequence). Losses at the gene ends were 5 bases for V and 4 bases for J; bases not matched to a gene: 11. The CDR3 runs to 16 residues. The CDR3 DNA reads as TGTGCCAGCAGCGATTCACAGGGGTCGGGGAATCAGCCCCAGCATTTT. Translated, it gives CASSDSQGSGNQPQHF.

V usage is TRBV5-1 and J usage is TRBJ2-6; TRBD2 aligns across 7 bases. The CDR3 covers 16 residues. V trimming: 3 bases; J trimming: 0 bases; junction bases outside the gene matches: 3. The germline V gene has CDR1 SGHRS and CDR2 YFSETQ. The CDR3 region has the DNA TGCGCCAGCAGCTGGGGGGGGAGCTCTGGGGCCAACGTCCTGACTTTC. It encodes CASSWGGSSGANVLTF.

The rearrangement uses TRBV20-1 and TRBJ2-7, with 9 positions matching TRBD1. Trimming removed 2 bases from V and 7 bases from J; junction bases left unmatched: 12. Germline V gives CDR1 DFQATT, CDR2 SNEGSKA (reference sequence). The CDR3 has 15 amino acids. CDR3 sequence (DNA): TGCAGTGCTAGACCTCCGAGGAGGGGACAGGGTGAGCAGTACTTC. Translation gives CSARPPRRGQGEQYF.

The chain couples TRBV25-1 to TRBJ2-5; either TRBD1 or TRBD2 may supply D (6 bases each). Trimming shortened V by 3 bases and J by 5 bases, and 16 bases separated the two germline ends. The CDR3 sequence is 15 residues long. Germline-derived CDR1 and CDR2 are MGHDK and SYGVNS. The CDR3 sequence is CASSDGKGGYETQYF. The CDR3 DNA sequence: TGTGCCAGCAGTGACGGGAAGGGGGGTTATGAGACCCAGTACTTC.

This clonotype was counted many times. The genes are TRBV25-1 and TRBJ1-4; no clear D. CDR3 length equals 15 residues. Germline V gives CDR1 MGHDK, CDR2 SYGVNS. V was trimmed by 0 bases and J by 5 bases, leaving 10 bases between them. CDR3 region: CASSEYTRRNEKLFF. In DNA form, the CDR3 reads TGTGCCAGCAGTGAATATACCCGACGGAATGAAAAACTGTTTTTT.

This clonotype came up a few times. V gene TRBV20-1 combines with J gene TRBJ2-5, with D perhaps matching TRBD1 or TRBD2 (6 bases each). V gave up 5 bases and J gave up 0 bases, with 16 bases separating them. CDR1 and CDR2 from the germline V gene are DFQATT and SNEGSKA (reference sequence). The CDR3 loop spans 15 amino acids. The CDR3 DNA reads TGCAGTGCTGCGAGACTAGGGGGGTACCAAGAGACCCAGTACTTC. Protein product: CSAARLGGYQETQYF.

In its sample, this clonotype was seen many times. The V and J genes are TRBV5-5 and TRBJ2-2; D may be TRBD1 or TRBD2 (5 bases each). The length of the CDR3 is 17 residues. Looked up from germline, CDR1 is SGHKS and CDR2 is YYEKEE (reference sequence). The V end lost 2 bases, the J end lost 2 bases, and 16 bases lay between the germline ends. CDR3: CASSLKGLGVNTGELFF. The CDR3 nucleotides read TGTGCCAGCAGCTTAAAGGGTCTGGGGGTTAACACCGGGGAGCTGTTTTTT.

This clonotype was detected ten times or more. The CDR3 sequence is CAISTGGYEQYF. The CDR3 region has the DNA TGTGCCATCAGTACAGGGGGCTACGAGCAGTACTTC. V is TRBV10-3 and J is TRBJ2-7; 8 nucleotides agree with TRBD1. Trimming removed 5 bases from V and 3 bases from J; junction bases left unmatched: 0. CDR1 and CDR2 from the germline V gene are ENHRY and SYGVKD. The CDR3 covers 12 residues.

This clonotype showed up many times. The CDR3, as DNA: TGTGCCAGCAGCCAAGATCCGGCTAGCGTCTATGAGCAGTTCTTC. Amino acid sequence: CASSQDPASVYEQFF. The rearrangement links TRBV4-2 to TRBJ2-1; D is perhaps TRBD2 (6 bases). Germline CDR1 and CDR2: LGHNA and YNFKEQ. Trimming left V 0 bases short and J 8 bases short, with 14 bases between. The CDR3 is made up of 15 amino acids.

This clonotype was picked up a small number of times. V is TRBV12-3 or TRBV12-4 and J is TRBJ1-2; 7 nucleotides agree with TRBD1. V was clipped by 5 bases and J by 7 bases; unmatched bases: 13. This CDR3 has 15 residues. The CDR3 loop reads CASSPQTGTALGYTF. In DNA form, the CDR3 reads TGTGCCAGCAGTCCTCAAACCGGGACAGCACTTGGCTACACCTTC.

The chain recombines TRBV12-3 or TRBV12-4 with TRBJ1-6, with D perhaps TRBD1 (5 bases). The V end lost 2 bases, the J end lost 9 bases, and 8 bases lay between the germline ends. This CDR3 is 13 amino acids long. The CDR3 DNA is TGTGCCAGCAGTTTACCAGGGACTTCACCCCTCCACTTT. Its protein is CASSLPGTSPLHF.

This clonotype was seen only a few times. The chain combines TRBV4-3 with TRBJ2-1; D is unresolved. This CDR3 comprises 16 residues. Trimming shortened V by 0 bases and J by 7 bases, and 16 bases separated the two germline ends. The germline CDR1 and CDR2 sequences are LGHNA and YSLEER. CDR3 loop: CASSQDWRLLKNEQFF. CDR3 bases: TGCGCCAGCAGCCAAGATTGGCGACTGCTAAAAAATGAGCAGTTCTTC.

This clonotype turned up a few times. The gene calls are TRBV4-3 and TRBJ2-3; TRBD2 agrees at 10 bases. CDR3 length equals 17 residues. Germline values: CDR1 LGHNA, CDR2 YSLEER. V lost 0 bases and J lost 2; bases outside the gene matches: 5. The CDR3 bases are TGCGCCAGCAGCCAAGAAGCCCTAGCGGGGGACACAGATACGCAGTATTTT. This sequence encodes CASSQEALAGDTDTQYF.

In this sample, this clonotype turned up many times. The rearrangement uses TRBV10-3 and TRBJ2-2, with a tentative D call TRBD2 (5 bases). Trimming pared 4 bases from V and 5 bases from J, leaving 8 bases between. This CDR3 region has 13 residues. Germline V gene lookup returns CDR1 ENHRY and CDR2 SYGVKD. The CDR3 protein is CAISGGLTGELFF. CDR3 in DNA: TGTGCCATCAGTGGCGGGCTGACCGGGGAGCTGTTTTTT.